The following is a T cell receptor beta chain sequence with its context. The antigen remains undetermined. Collection occurred without any documented infections or immune events in donors. Assay used: immunoSEQ multiplex PCR; TCRdb lists only in-frame clones, some missing. The sample comprises around 50,000 clones, around nine tenths of which are singletons, and 3.6% rests with the top ten. This entry comes from a study of identifying expanded T cells in peripheral blood. Study observations and caveats: Technical replicates showed about 1.2 changed clones; around two weeks 15 to 20; four weeks 19. Across healthy donors, higher total template counts meant significantly greater roughly 2-week count variance.

Source material: blood. This clonotype was obtained from a person aged 18 to 70 in good health.

CDR3 amino acids: CASSLALAPYEQYF. The CDR3 DNA reads as TGTGCCAGCAGCTTAGCTCTGGCTCCGTACGAGCAGTACTTC. The chain combines TRBV7-2 with TRBJ2-7; D gene unclear. The CDR3 covers 14 residues. Germline V CDR1 and CDR2: SGHTA, FQGNSA. The V gene lost 0 bases and the J gene lost 4 bases, with 10 bases spanning the gap. The full variable domain, completed using reference TRBV7-2 and TRBJ2-7, is GAGVSQSPSNKVTEKGKDVELRCDPISGHTALYWYRQSLGQGLEFLIYFQGNSAPDKSGLPSDRFSAERTGGSVSTLTIQRTQQEDSAVYLCASSLALAPYEQYFGPGTRLTVT.